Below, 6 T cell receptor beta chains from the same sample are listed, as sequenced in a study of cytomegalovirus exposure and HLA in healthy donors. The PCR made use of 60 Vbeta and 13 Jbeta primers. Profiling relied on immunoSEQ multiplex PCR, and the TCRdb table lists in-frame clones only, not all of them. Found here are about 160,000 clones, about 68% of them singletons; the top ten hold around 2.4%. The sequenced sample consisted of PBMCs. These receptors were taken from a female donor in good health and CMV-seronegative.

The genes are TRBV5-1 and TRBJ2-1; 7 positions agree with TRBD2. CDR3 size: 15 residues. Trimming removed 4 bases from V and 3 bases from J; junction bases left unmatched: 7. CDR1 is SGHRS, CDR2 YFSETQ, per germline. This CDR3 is CASSADGGSYNEQFF. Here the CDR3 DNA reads TGCGCCAGCAGCGCGGACGGCGGGAGCTACAATGAGCAGTTCTTC.

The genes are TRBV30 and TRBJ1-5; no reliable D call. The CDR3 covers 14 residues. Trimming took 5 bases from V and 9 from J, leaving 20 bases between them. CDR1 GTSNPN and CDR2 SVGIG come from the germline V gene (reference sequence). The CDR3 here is CAWAFGSRGWPQHF. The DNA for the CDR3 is TGTGCCTGGGCCTTTGGGAGCCGGGGATGGCCCCAGCATTTT. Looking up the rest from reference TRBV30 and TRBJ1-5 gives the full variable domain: SQTIHQWPATLVQPVGSPLSLECTVEGTSNPNLYWYRQAAGRGLQLLFYSVGIGQISSEVPQNLSASRPQDRQFILSSKKLLLSDSGFYLCAWAFGSRGWPQHFGDGTRLSIL.

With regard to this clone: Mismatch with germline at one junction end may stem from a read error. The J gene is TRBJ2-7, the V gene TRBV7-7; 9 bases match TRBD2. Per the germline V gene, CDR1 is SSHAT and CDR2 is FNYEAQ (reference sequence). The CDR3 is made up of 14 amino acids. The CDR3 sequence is CASSLMTSGYEQYF. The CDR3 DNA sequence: TGTGCTAGCAGCTTAATGACTAGCGGTTACGAGCAGTACTTC.

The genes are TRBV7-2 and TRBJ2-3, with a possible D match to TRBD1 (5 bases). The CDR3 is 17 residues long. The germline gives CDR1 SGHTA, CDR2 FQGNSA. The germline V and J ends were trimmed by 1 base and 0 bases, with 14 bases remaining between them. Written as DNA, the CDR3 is TGTGCCAGCAGCTTAGGTATAACAGGAGCTAGCACAGATACGCAGTATTTT. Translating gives CASSLGITGASTDTQYF.

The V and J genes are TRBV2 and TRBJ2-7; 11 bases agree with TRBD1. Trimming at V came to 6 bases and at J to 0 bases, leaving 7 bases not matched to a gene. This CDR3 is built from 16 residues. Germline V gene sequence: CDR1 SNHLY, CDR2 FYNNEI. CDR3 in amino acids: CASRDRGLPSSYEQYF. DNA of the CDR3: TGTGCCAGCAGGGACAGGGGGCTCCCAAGCTCCTACGAGCAGTACTTC.

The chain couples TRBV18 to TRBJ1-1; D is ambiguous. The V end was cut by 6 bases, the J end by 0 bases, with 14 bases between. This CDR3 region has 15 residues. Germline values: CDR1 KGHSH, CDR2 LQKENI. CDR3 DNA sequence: TGTGCCAGCTCTTCCGTGGCGAGGATGAACACTGAAGCTTTCTTT. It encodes CASSSVARMNTEAFF.